A selection of T cell receptor beta chains follows, all from one sample in a study of T-cell reconstitution after alpha-beta-depleted transplantation in children. TCRdb fed the PCR reads into MiXCR, producing one record per CDR3 protein. The top ten hold around 36% of the sample, which has a few hundred thousand distinct CDR3 sequences, approximately 30% seen once. The specimen was PBMCs, collected before TCRalphabeta/CD19-depleted stem cell transplant. These receptors were taken from a boy in the first two years of life with Wiskott-Aldrich syndrome, due to receive a stem cell transplant. Each CDR3 is given with its conserved first and last residue. A D gene is named only where the DNA matches it firmly. For some rows the clone size is stated as once, few or many, or as a class when expanded; others skip it.

clone_size: .
v_call: TRBV30
d_call: TRBD2
j_call: TRBJ2-2
cdr3_aa: CAWRREGTGELFF
cdr3_nt: TGTGCCTGGAGGAGGGAGGGCACCGGGGAGCTGTTTTTT

clone_size: .
v_call: TRBV5-1
d_call: TRBD2
j_call: TRBJ2-3
cdr3_aa: CASSLVAGASDTQYF
cdr3_nt: TGCGCCAGCAGCTTGGTGGCGGGAGCTTCAGATACGCAGTATTTT

clone_size: few
v_call: TRBV6-2/TRBV6-3
d_call: TRBD2
j_call: TRBJ2-7
cdr3_aa: CASSIILPGLGFGEQYF
cdr3_nt: TGTGCCAGCAGTATCATCCTTCCGGGACTAGGTTTTGGCGAGCAGTACTTC

clone_size: .
v_call: TRBV6-1
d_call: .
j_call: TRBJ1-5
cdr3_aa: CASSEGITGQPQHF
cdr3_nt: TGTGCCAGCAGTGAAGGAATTACAGGTCAGCCCCAGCATTTT

clone_size: .
v_call: TRBV5-1
d_call: .
j_call: TRBJ2-1
cdr3_aa: CASSRGDGQEQFF
cdr3_nt: TGCGCCAGCAGTCGCGGCGACGGCCAGGAGCAGTTCTTC

clone_size: .
v_call: TRBV5-1
d_call: .
j_call: TRBJ2-7
cdr3_aa: CASSPASILTSTKAYEQYF
cdr3_nt: TGCGCCAGCAGCCCGGCGTCGATCCTCACTAGCACGAAAGCCTACGAGCAGTACTTC

clone_size: few
v_call: TRBV20-1
d_call: .
j_call: TRBJ1-3
cdr3_aa: CSARDRDTIYF
cdr3_nt: TGCAGTGCTAGAGATCGGGACACCATATATTTT

clone_size: few
v_call: TRBV20-1
d_call: TRBD2
j_call: TRBJ2-7
cdr3_aa: CSARDSGAGASSYEQYF
cdr3_nt: TGCAGTGCTAGGGATTCAGGAGCGGGGGCAAGCTCCTACGAGCAGTACTTC

clone_size: once
v_call: TRBV5-1
d_call: TRBD1
j_call: TRBJ2-7
cdr3_aa: CASSSSTGVYEQYF
cdr3_nt: TGCGCCAGCAGCTCATCGACAGGGGTCTACGAGCAGTACTTC

clone_size: .
v_call: TRBV5-1
d_call: .
j_call: TRBJ2-1
cdr3_aa: CASSQTDNEQFF
cdr3_nt: TGCGCCAGCAGCCAGACAGACAATGAGCAGTTCTTC

clone_size: .
v_call: TRBV28
d_call: TRBD2
j_call: TRBJ2-7
cdr3_aa: CASSLFATGGGLAGAHEQYF
cdr3_nt: TGTGCCAGCAGTTTATTCGCGACAGGGGGGGGACTAGCGGGAGCCCACGAGCAGTACTTC

clone_size: few
v_call: TRBV7-9
d_call: .
j_call: TRBJ1-1
cdr3_aa: CASSPPTNTEAFF
cdr3_nt: TGTGCCAGCAGCCCCCCCACGAACACTGAAGCTTTCTTT

clone_size: .
v_call: TRBV2
d_call: TRBD2
j_call: TRBJ2-3
cdr3_aa: CASKSFPSGRWDLISTDTQYF
cdr3_nt: TGTGCCAGCAAATCCTTCCCTAGCGGGAGATGGGACCTTATCAGCACAGATACGCAGTATTTT

clone_size: few
v_call: TRBV20-1
d_call: TRBD2
j_call: TRBJ2-3
cdr3_aa: CSYSGRVPDTQYF
cdr3_nt: TGCAGTTATAGCGGGAGGGTCCCAGATACGCAGTATTTT

clone_size: few
v_call: TRBV28
d_call: .
j_call: TRBJ1-2
cdr3_aa: CASGVHFGYTF
cdr3_nt: TGTGCCAGCGGAGTCCACTTCGGCTACACCTTC

clone_size: few
v_call: TRBV20-1
d_call: TRBD1
j_call: TRBJ1-4
cdr3_aa: CSAESGGAQNEKLFF
cdr3_nt: TGCAGTGCAGAATCAGGGGGCGCGCAGAATGAAAAACTGTTTTTT

clone_size: many
v_call: TRBV5-1
d_call: .
j_call: TRBJ2-1
cdr3_aa: CASSLEYLENEQFF
cdr3_nt: TGCGCCAGCAGCTTGGAGTACCTGGAAAATGAGCAGTTCTTC

clone_size: .
v_call: TRBV5-4
d_call: TRBD2
j_call: TRBJ2-1
cdr3_aa: CASSHSGGRAYNEQFF
cdr3_nt: TGTGCCAGCAGCCACAGTGGAGGGAGGGCCTACAATGAGCAGTTCTTC

clone_size: .
v_call: TRBV7-6
d_call: .
j_call: TRBJ2-1
cdr3_aa: CASSFQLLSYNEQFF
cdr3_nt: TGTGCCAGCAGCTTTCAACTACTCTCCTACAATGAGCAGTTCTTC

clone_size: few
v_call: TRBV12-3/TRBV12-4
d_call: TRBD2
j_call: TRBJ2-1
cdr3_aa: CASSLPNRLAGVNEQFF
cdr3_nt: TGTGCCAGCAGTTTACCAAACCGACTAGCGGGAGTCAATGAGCAGTTCTTC